This T cell receptor (beta chain) is drawn from a study of T-cell memory formation after mild COVID-19. Study-wide context: The TCR clusters were mostly specific to one donor.

General study points: Some responding clones appeared in pre-infection memory, suggesting cross-reactive memory joined.

This clonotype was detected a few times. Its specificity is not known. Germline V CDR1 and CDR2: SGHTA, FQGNSA. V lost 6 bases and J lost 7; bases outside the gene matches: 9. The CDR3 runs to 14 residues. With constant-segment primers, 5'RACE yielded cDNA libraries of TCR alpha and TCR beta that carried sample barcodes and UMIs. TCRdb independently ran MiXCR on the 5' RACE reads; one entry per CDR3 protein. This sample has approximately 48,000 distinct CDR3 sequences, with 7% to 8% found just once. Sequenced: PBMCs or a T cell subset sorted from them (not recorded which). The TCR sequence derives from a man aged 18 to 30 who had mild COVID-19 (a few samples of this study predate the infection). Cell type and time point are not known. The rearrangement uses TRBV7-2 and TRBJ2-5; 9 bases are a match to TRBD2. In nucleotides, the CDR3 is TGTGCCAGCAGGAGCGGGGGGCAGGCTGGGACCCAGTACTTC. The encoded protein is CASRSGGQAGTQYF.